This entry is about one T cell receptor (beta chain). The sample comes from a study of blood T cell repertoires in COVID-19. On the study more broadly: Acute and convalescent COVID-19 specimens originated in the United States, Italy and Spain.

The authors' processing: Scientists estimated how many nucleated cells there were by amplifying reference gene primers. Clones were sequenced by immunoSEQ multiplex PCR, and TCRdb holds only the in-frame ones, with some missing. The V and J calls and clone size are taken from that table; D and trimming were inferred from the DNA. The sample lists over 200,000 clones; about 90% were seen once. The CDR3 extends over 14 amino acids. CDR1 is MGHRA, CDR2 YSYEKL, per germline. The V gene end was trimmed by 3 bases and the J gene end by 6 bases; junction bases not matched to a gene: 5. Sequenced sample: peripheral blood. This TCR was sampled from a middle-aged man with active or convalescent COVID-19. The V call is TRBV4-1, the J call TRBJ1-5; 7 bases line up with TRBD1. CDR3 residues: CASSHTGELQPQHF. The CDR3 DNA sequence: TGCGCCAGCAGCCACACAGGGGAGCTTCAGCCCCAGCATTTT.